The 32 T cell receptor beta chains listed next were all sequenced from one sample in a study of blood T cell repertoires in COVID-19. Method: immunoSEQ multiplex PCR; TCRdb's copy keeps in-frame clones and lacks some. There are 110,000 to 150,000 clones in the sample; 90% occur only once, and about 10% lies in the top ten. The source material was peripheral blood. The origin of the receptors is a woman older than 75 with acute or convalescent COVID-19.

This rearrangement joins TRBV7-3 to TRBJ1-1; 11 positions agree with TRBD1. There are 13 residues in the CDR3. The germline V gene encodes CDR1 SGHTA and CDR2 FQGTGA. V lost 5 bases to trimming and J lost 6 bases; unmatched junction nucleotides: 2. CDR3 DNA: TGTGCCAGCAGCCAGGGACAGGGGGCTGAAGCTTTCTTT. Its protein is CASSQGQGAEAFF.

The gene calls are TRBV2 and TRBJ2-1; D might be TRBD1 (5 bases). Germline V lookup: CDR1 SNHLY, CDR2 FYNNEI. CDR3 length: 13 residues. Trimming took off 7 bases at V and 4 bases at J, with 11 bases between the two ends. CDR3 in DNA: TGTGCCAGCACAGTCCAGGGTTACAATGAGCAGTTCTTC. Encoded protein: CASTVQGYNEQFF.

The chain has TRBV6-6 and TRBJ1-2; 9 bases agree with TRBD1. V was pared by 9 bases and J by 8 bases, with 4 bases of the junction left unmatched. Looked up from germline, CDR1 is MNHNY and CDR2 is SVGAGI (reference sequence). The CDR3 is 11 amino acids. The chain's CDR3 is CASATGGGYTF. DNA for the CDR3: TGTGCCAGTGCGACAGGGGGAGGCTACACCTTC.

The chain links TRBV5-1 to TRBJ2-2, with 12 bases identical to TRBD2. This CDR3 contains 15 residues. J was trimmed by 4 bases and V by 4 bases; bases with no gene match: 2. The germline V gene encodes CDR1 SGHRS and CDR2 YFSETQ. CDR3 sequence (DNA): TGCGCCAGCAGCCAACTAGCGGGGGGCACCGGGGAGCTGTTTTTT. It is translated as CASSQLAGGTGELFF.

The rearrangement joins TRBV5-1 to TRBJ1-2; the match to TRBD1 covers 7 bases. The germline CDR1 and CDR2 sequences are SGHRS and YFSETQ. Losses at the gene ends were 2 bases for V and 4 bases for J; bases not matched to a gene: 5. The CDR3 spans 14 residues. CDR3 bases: TGCGCCAGCAGCTTAGAGGACAGGCTCTATGGCTACACCTTC. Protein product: CASSLEDRLYGYTF.

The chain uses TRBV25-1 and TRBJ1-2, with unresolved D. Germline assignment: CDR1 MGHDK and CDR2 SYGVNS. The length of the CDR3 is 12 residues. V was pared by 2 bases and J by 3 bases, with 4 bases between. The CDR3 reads CASSEEHYGYTF. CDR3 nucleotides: TGTGCCAGCAGTGAAGAGCACTATGGCTACACCTTC.

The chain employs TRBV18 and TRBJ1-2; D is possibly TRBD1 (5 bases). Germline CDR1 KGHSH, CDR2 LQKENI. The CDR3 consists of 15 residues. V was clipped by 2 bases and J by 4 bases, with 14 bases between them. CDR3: CASSPGQTASYGYTF. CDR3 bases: TGTGCCAGCTCACCAGGCCAGACAGCCAGCTATGGCTACACCTTC.

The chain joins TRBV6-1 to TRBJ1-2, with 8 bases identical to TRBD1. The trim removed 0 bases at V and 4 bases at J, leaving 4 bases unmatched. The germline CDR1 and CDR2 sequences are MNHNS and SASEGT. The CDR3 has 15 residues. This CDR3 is CASSEAAGGFYGYTF. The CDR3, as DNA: TGTGCCAGCAGTGAAGCGGCAGGGGGCTTCTATGGCTACACCTTC.

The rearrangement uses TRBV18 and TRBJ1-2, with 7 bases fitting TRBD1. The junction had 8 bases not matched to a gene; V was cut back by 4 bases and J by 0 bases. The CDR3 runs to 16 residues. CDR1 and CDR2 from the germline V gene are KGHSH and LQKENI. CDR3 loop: CASSRNPGQTNYGYTF. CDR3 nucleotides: TGTGCCAGCTCACGAAATCCGGGACAGACTAACTATGGCTACACCTTC.

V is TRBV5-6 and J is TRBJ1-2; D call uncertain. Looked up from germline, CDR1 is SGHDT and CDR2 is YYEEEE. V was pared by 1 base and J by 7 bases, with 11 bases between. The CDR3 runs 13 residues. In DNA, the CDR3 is TGTGCCAGCAGCTTGTTTGAGACAACTGGCTACACCTTC. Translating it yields CASSLFETTGYTF.

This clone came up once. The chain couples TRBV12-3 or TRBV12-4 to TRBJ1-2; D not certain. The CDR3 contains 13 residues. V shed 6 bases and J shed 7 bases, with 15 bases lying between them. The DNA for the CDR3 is TGTGCCAGCAGGAGGAATAGAGACGCTGGCTACACCTTC. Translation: CASRRNRDAGYTF.

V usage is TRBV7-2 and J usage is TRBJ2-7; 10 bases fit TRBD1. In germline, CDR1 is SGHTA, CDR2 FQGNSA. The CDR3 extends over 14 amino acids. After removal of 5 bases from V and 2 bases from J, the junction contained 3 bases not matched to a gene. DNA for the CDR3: TGTGCCAGCAGCGCAGGACAGGGGGCCTACGAGCAGTACTTC. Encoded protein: CASSAGQGAYEQYF. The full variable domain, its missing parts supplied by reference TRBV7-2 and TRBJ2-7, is GAGVSQSPSNKVTEKGKDVELRCDPISGHTALYWYRQSLGQGLEFLIYFQGNSAPDKSGLPSDRFSAERTGGSVSTLTIQRTQQEDSAVYLCASSAGQGAYEQYFGPGTRLTVT.

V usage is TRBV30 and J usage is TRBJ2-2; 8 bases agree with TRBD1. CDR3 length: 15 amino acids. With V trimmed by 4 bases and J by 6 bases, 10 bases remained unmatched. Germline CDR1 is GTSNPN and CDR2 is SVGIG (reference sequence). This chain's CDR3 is CAWTPGGGVPGELFF. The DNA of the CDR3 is TGTGCCTGGACTCCAGGGGGCGGAGTGCCCGGGGAGCTGTTTTTT.

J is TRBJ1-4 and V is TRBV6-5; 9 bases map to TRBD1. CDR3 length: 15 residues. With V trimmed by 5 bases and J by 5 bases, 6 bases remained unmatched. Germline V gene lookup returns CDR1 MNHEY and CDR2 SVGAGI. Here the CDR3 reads CASSQSTGGNEKLFF. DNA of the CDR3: TGTGCCAGCAGTCAGTCGACAGGGGGAAATGAAAAACTGTTTTTT.

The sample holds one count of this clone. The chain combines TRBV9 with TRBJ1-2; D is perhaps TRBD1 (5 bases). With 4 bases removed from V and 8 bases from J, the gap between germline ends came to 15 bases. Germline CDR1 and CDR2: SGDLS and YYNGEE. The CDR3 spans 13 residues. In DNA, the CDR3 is TGTGCCAGCAGCATACGGGGGGAGCGGGGCTACACCTTC. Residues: CASSIRGERGYTF.

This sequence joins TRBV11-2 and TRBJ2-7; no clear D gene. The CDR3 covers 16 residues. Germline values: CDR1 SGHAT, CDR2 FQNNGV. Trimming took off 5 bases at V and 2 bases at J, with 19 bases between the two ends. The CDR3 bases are TGTGCCAGCAGCCCTTCGGGTTCACATGGTGCCTACGAGCAGTACTTC. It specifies CASSPSGSHGAYEQYF.

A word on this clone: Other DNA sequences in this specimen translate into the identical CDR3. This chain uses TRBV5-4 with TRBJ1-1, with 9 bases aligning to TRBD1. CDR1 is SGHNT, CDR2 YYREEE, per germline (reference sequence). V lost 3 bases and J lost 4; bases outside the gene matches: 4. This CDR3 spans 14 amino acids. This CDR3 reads CASSWGQGGTEAFF. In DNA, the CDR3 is TGTGCCAGCAGCTGGGGACAGGGTGGCACTGAAGCTTTCTTT.

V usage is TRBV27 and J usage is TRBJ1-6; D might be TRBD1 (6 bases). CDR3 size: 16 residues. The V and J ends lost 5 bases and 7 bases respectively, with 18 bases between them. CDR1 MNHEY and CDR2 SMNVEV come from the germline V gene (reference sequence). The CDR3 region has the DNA TGTGCCAGCAGTCCCTGGGCCGGGACACCAAATTCACCCCTCCACTTT. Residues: CASSPWAGTPNSPLHF.

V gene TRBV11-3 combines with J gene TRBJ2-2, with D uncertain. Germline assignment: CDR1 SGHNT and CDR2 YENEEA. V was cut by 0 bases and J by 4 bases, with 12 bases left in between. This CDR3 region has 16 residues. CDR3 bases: TGTGCCAGCAGCTTAGAGTCCGCGGCAATCACCGGGGAGCTGTTTTTT. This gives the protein CASSLESAAITGELFF. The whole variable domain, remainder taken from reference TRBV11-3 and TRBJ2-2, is EAGVVQSPRYKIIEKKQPVAFWCNPISGHNTLYWYLQNLGQGPELLIRYENEEAVDDSQLPKDRFSAERLKGVDSTLKIQPAELGDSAVYLCASSLESAAITGELFFGEGSRLTVL.

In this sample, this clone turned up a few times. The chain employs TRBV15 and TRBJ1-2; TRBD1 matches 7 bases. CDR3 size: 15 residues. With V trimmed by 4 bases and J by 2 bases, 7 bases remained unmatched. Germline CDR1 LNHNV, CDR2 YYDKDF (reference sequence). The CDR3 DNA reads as TGTGCCACCAGCACCCAGCCACAGGGGAACTATGGCTACACCTTC. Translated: CATSTQPQGNYGYTF. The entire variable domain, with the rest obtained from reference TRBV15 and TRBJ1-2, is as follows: DAMVIQNPRYQVTQFGKPVTLSCSQTLNHNVMYWYQQKSSQAPKLLFHYYDKDFNNEADTPDNFQSRRPNTSFCFLDIRSPGLGDTAMYLCATSTQPQGNYGYTFGSGTRLTVV.

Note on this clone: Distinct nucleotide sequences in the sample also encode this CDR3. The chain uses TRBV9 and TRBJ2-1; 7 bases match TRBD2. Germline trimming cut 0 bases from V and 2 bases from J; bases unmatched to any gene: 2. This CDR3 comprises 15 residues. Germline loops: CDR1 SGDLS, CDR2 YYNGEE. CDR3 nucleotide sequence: TGTGCCAGCAGCGTAGCTAGCGGCGCCTACAATGAGCAGTTCTTC. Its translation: CASSVASGAYNEQFF.

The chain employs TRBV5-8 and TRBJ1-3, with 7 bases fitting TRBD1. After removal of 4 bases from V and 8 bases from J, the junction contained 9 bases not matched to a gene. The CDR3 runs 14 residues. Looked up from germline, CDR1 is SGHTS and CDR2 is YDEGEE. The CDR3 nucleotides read TGTGCCAGCAGCCCATACAGGGGCGGGCACACCATATATTTT. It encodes CASSPYRGGHTIYF.

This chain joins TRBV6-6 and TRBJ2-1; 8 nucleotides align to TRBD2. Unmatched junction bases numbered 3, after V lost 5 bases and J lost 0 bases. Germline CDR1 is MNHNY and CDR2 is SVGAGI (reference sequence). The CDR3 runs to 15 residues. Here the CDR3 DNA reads TGTGCCAGCAGTACTAGCGGTGGCTCCTACAATGAGCAGTTCTTC. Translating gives CASSTSGGSYNEQFF.

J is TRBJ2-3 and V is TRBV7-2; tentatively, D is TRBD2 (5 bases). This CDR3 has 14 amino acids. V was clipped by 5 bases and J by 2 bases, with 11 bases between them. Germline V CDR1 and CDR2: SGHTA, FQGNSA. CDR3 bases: TGTGCCAGCAGCCGGGCCGGGATCACAGATACGCAGTATTTT. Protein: CASSRAGITDTQYF.

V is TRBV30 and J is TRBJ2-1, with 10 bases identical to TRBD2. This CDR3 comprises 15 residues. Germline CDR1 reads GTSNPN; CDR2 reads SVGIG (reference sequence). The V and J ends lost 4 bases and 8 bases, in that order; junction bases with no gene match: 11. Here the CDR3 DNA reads TGTGCCTGGACTGTTACGGAGCGGGGGGGCTATGAGCAGTTCTTC. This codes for CAWTVTERGGYEQFF.

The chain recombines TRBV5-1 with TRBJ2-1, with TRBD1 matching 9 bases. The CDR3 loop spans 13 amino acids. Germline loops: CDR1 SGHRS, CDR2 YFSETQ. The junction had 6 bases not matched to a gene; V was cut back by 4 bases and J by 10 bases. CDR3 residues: CASSLSGQGEQFF. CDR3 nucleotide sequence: TGCGCCAGCAGCCTCTCCGGACAGGGGGAGCAGTTCTTC.

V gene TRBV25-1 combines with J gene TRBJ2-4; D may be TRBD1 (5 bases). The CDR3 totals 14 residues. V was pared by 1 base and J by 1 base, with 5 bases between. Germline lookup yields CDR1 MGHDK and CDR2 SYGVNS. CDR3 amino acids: CASSESGAKNIQYF. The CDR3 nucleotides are TGTGCCAGCAGTGAATCAGGGGCCAAAAACATTCAGTACTTC.

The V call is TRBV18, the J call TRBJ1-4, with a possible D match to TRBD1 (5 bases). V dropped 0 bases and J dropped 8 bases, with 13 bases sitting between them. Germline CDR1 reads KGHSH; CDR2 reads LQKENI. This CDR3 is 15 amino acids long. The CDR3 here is CASSPPSREGEKLFF. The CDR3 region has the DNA TGTGCCAGCTCACCACCTTCCAGGGAAGGGGAAAAACTGTTTTTT.

The CDR3 DNA reads TGTGCCAGCTCACTAGGACAGGCGAACTACGAGCAGTACTTC. Translation: CASSLGQANYEQYF. This chain connects TRBV18 to TRBJ2-7; 7 bases map to TRBD1. V shed 4 bases, J shed 3 bases, and the junction held 6 bases outside the gene matches. The CDR3 totals 14 residues. The germline V gene has CDR1 KGHSH and CDR2 LQKENI.

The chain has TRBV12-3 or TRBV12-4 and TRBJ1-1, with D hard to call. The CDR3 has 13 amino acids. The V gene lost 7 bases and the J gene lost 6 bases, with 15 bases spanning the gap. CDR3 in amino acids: CASNRHVGAEAFF. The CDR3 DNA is TGTGCCAGCAATCGACACGTCGGGGCTGAAGCTTTCTTT.

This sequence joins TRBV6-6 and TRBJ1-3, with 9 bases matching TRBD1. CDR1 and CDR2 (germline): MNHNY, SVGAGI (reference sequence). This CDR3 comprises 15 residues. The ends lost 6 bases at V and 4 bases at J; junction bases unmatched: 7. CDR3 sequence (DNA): TGTGCCAGCAGCACACAGGGGGCAATGGGAAACACCATATATTTT. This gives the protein CASSTQGAMGNTIYF.

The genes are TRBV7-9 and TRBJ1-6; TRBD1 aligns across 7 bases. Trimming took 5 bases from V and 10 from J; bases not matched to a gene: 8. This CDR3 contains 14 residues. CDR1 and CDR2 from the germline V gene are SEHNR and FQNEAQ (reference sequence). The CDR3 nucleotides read TGTGCCAGCAGCCACCGGGACAGCCCATCACCCCTCCACTTT. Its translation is CASSHRDSPSPLHF.